This TCR beta chain was recorded in a study of CD8+ T cells in alopecia areata. As for the study in general: Each day, treated patients took oral tofacitinib twice, at 5 to 10 mg per dose. Study results and limitations: Lesional scalp, especially alopecia totalis/universalis, showed higher clonality than normal scalp.

The treatment is: oral pan-JAK inhibitor, 5-10 mg twice daily. Punch biopsies of lesional scalp, plus peripheral blood, were taken from alopecia areata patients. RNA extraction was followed by reverse transcription into cDNA, which acted as the sequencing template. Clones were read by immunoSEQ multiplex PCR, and TCRdb kept only the in-frame ones, dropping some. The repertoire holds under 110,000 clones, with 55% to 75% as singletons. The germline CDR1 and CDR2 sequences are SGHTA and FQGTGA. The CDR3 totals 15 residues. The V and J ends lost 4 bases and 4 bases respectively, with 15 bases between them. This clone was seen ten or more times. The antigen is unknown.

Sequencing was performed on CD8+ T cells sorted from blood, taken at week 56, from a patient treated with tofacitinib. The J gene is TRBJ2-3, the V gene TRBV7-3, with no clear D. This TCR came from a human donor with alopecia areata. The CDR3 reads CASSSVGRGADTQYF. The DNA of the CDR3 is TGTGCCAGCAGCTCCGTCGGGCGCGGAGCAGATACGCAGTATTTT. The variable domain in full, completed from reference TRBV7-3 and TRBJ2-3, reads GAGVSQTPSNKVTEKGKYVELRCDPISGHTALYWYRQSLGQGPEFLIYFQGTGAADDSGLPNDRFFAVRPEGSVSTLKIQRTERGDSAVYLCASSSVGRGADTQYFGPGTRLTVL.